These T cell receptor beta chains were read from a single sample in a study of cytomegalovirus exposure and HLA in healthy donors. Sequenced by immunoSEQ multiplex PCR; TCRdb stores in-frame clones only, minus some. The data show some 87,000 clones, approximately 96% seen once. The material sequenced was PBMCs. All receptors come from a woman aged 18-29 years in good health and CMV-seronegative. The CDR3 runs from the conserved cysteine through the conserved F or W. A D gene is named only where the DNA matches it firmly.

>TRBJ2-1|TRBD1|17|TRBV11-3
CASSLKGRDSGGNEQFF
>TRBJ2-2|TRBD2|15|TRBV11-3
CASSPSGTNTGELFF
>TRBJ2-7|-|12|TRBV6-5
CASSPAGGEQYF
>TRBJ2-7|TRBD2|15|TRBV29-1
CSVGGGLAAIYEQYF
>TRBJ2-6|-|15|TRBV5-1
CASSLEGAGANVLTF
>TRBJ2-7|-|18|TRBV21-1
CASSKVGVGCLERYEQYF
>TRBJ2-1|TRBD2|18|TRBV7-2
CASSFSNPSGSVYNEQFF
>TRBJ1-5|TRBD1|18|TRBV28
CASSLPTGTGARNQPQHF
>TRBJ2-3|TRBD2|22|TRBV28
CASSAKYGTSGRRWGVSDTQYF
>TRBJ1-2|TRBD1|14|TRBV18
CASSPDRAYSGYTF
>TRBJ1-1|-|12|TRBV18
CASSTRYTEAFF
>TRBJ2-7|TRBD2|17|TRBV27
CASSRAGASSSSYEQYF
>TRBJ2-1|-|14|TRBV4-1
CASSQPVGSSEQFF
>TRBJ2-1|TRBD1|11|TRBV25-1
CASRRGGAQFF